One sample yielded the 28 T cell receptor beta chains listed below, sequenced in a study of cytomegalovirus exposure and HLA in healthy donors. The PCR had 60 Vbeta and 13 Jbeta primers. Sequencing used immunoSEQ multiplex PCR; TCRdb keeps in-frame clones, though not all of them. Of about 120,000 clones listed, about 81% are singletons. Sequencing was done on a sample of PBMCs. The receptors derive from a man aged 40-55 years in good health and CMV-seronegative.

The J gene is TRBJ2-3, the V gene TRBV4-3; 11 bases match TRBD2. J gave up 0 bases and V 0 bases, and 8 bases lay outside the gene matches. Germline V gives CDR1 LGHNA, CDR2 YSLEER. This CDR3 has 19 residues. The CDR3 bases are TGCGCCAGCAGCCAAGATATACTAGCGGGAGCGGGAAGCACAGATACGCAGTATTTT. Encoded protein: CASSQDILAGAGSTDTQYF.

This clone was picked up a small number of times. Here the CDR3 DNA reads TGTGCCAGCAGAACAGGGTGGAACACTGAAGCTTTCTTT. Translated, it gives CASRTGWNTEAFF. This chain uses TRBV6-1 with TRBJ1-1; tentatively, D is TRBD1 (6 bases). Between the trimmed V and J ends, which lost 6 bases and 1 base, there was a span of 9 bases. This CDR3 region has 13 residues. From germline, CDR1 is MNHNS and CDR2 SASEGT.

CDR3 DNA: TGTGCCAGCAGCGTAGCTGGAGCGGAGGACGGGACCCAGTACTTC. It encodes CASSVAGAEDGTQYF. The chain employs TRBV9 and TRBJ2-5; a weak D match, TRBD2 (5 bases). This CDR3 is 15 amino acids long. Germline V gene sequence: CDR1 SGDLS, CDR2 YYNGEE. V lost 0 bases, J lost 7 bases, and 16 bases lay in between.

The chain joins TRBV29-1 to TRBJ2-1; 12 bases map to TRBD2. V shed 6 bases, J shed 8 bases, and the junction held 5 bases outside the gene matches. The CDR3 has 13 amino acids. Germline-derived CDR1 and CDR2 are SQVTM and ANQGSEA. The DNA of the CDR3 is TGCAGCGTCCTAGCGGGGGGGCGTGATGAGCAGTTCTTC. Translation gives CSVLAGGRDEQFF.

This sequence joins TRBV5-4 and TRBJ2-5, with D possibly matching TRBD1 (6 bases). Between the trimmed V and J ends, which lost 1 base and 4 bases, there was a span of 14 bases. This CDR3 region has 15 residues. The germline V gene has CDR1 SGHNT and CDR2 YYREEE (reference sequence). Here the CDR3 DNA reads TGTGCCAGCAGCTTGTATGCAGGGGTTATAGAGACCCAGTACTTC. Translating gives CASSLYAGVIETQYF.

In this sample, this clone turned up once. The V call is TRBV5-1, the J call TRBJ2-7; unclear D gene. Trimming removed 4 bases at V and 0 bases at J, with 11 bases between. Per germline, CDR1 SGHRS and CDR2 YFSETQ. CDR3 length: 14 amino acids. Here the CDR3 DNA reads TGCGCCAGCAGCCCTACAGTGAGCTCCTACGAGCAGTACTTC. Amino acids: CASSPTVSSYEQYF.

CDR3 bases: TGTGCCAGCAGTACCAAAACAGGGACAGAGACCCAGTACTTC. Translated: CASSTKTGTETQYF. This rearrangement joins TRBV28 to TRBJ2-5; D is perhaps TRBD1 (6 bases). Trimming removed 5 bases from V and 4 bases from J, with 14 bases in between. This CDR3 has 14 residues. The germline V gene has CDR1 MDHEN and CDR2 SYDVKM.

As regards this clone: This same CDR3 is encoded by further DNA sequences in the sample. The chain uses TRBV5-1 and TRBJ2-3, with D perhaps TRBD1 (5 bases). The V gene's germline CDR1 is SGHRS and CDR2 YFSETQ. V was trimmed by 1 base and J by 2 bases, leaving 8 bases between them. The CDR3 extends over 14 amino acids. DNA of the CDR3: TGCGCCAGCAGCTTGTTGGACAACACAGATACGCAGTATTTT. Amino acid sequence: CASSLLDNTDTQYF.

The chain carries TRBV7-8 and TRBJ1-3; D may be TRBD1 (6 bases). In germline, CDR1 is SGHVS, CDR2 FQNEAQ. The CDR3 length is 17 residues. The V and J ends lost 1 base and 1 base respectively, with 14 bases between them. The CDR3 bases are TGTGCCAGCAGCTTAGGTCCTCCACAGGGATCTGGAAACACCATATATTTT. This encodes CASSLGPPQGSGNTIYF.

The chain links TRBV9 to TRBJ2-7, with 11 bases identical to TRBD1. J was trimmed by 3 bases and V by 4 bases; bases with no gene match: 12. This CDR3 region has 17 residues. The germline CDR1 and CDR2 sequences are SGDLS and YYNGEE. The CDR3 DNA follows: TGTGCCAGCAGCCCATCCGGGACAGGGGGAGGAAGCTACGAGCAGTACTTC. It is translated as CASSPSGTGGGSYEQYF.

This chain connects TRBV7-6 to TRBJ2-7; weak D call: TRBD1 (6 bases). Germline V gene sequence: CDR1 SGHVS, CDR2 FNYEAQ. The V gene lost 5 bases and the J gene lost 6 bases, with 11 bases spanning the gap. The CDR3 length is 12 residues. The CDR3 region is CASSPRQAEQYF. CDR3 nucleotides: TGTGCCAGCAGCCCAAGACAGGCCGAGCAGTACTTC.

The rearrangement uses TRBV23-1 and TRBJ1-3; TRBD1 matches at 9 bases. TRBV23-1 is an open reading frame whose function is uncertain. J was trimmed by 4 bases and V by 3 bases; bases with no gene match: 7. The CDR3 has 16 amino acids. CDR3 residues: CASSQGDRVYGNTIYF. CDR3 bases: TGCGCCAGCAGTCAGGGGGACAGGGTTTACGGAAACACCATATATTTT.

The chain recombines TRBV7-2 with TRBJ2-7; perhaps TRBD1 as D (6 bases). Trimming stripped 3 bases from V and 0 bases from J, with 15 bases between. The CDR3 extends over 16 amino acids. Germline lookup yields CDR1 SGHTA and CDR2 FQGNSA. DNA of the CDR3: TGTGCCAGCAGCTTTTTTTCAGGACAGCGCTCCTACGAGCAGTACTTC. Translation: CASSFFSGQRSYEQYF.

For the CDR3, the DNA is TGTGCCACCAGCAGAGAGCAGCAAGAGACCCAGTACTTC. Translation gives CATSREQQETQYF. The chain combines TRBV15 with TRBJ2-5, with D hard to call. This CDR3 region has 13 residues. V was cut by 0 bases and J by 2 bases, with 4 bases left in between. Looked up from germline, CDR1 is LNHNV and CDR2 is YYDKDF (reference sequence).

The table lists this clone with a few counts. The J gene is TRBJ1-2, the V gene TRBV30; D might be TRBD1 (6 bases). The CDR3 runs to 13 residues. Germline V gives CDR1 GTSNPN, CDR2 SVGIG (reference sequence). Trimming pared 3 bases from V and 3 bases from J, leaving 11 bases between. CDR3 nucleotide sequence: TGTGCCTGGAGCCCACAGGGAGACTATGGCTACACCTTC. Its translation is CAWSPQGDYGYTF.

The CDR3 loop is CASSLGGREAETQYF. The CDR3, as DNA: TGCGCCAGCAGCTTGGGCGGCAGGGAAGCAGAGACCCAGTACTTC. This chain joins TRBV5-1 and TRBJ2-5, with D perhaps matching TRBD1 (5 bases). The CDR3 has 15 residues. Per germline, CDR1 SGHRS and CDR2 YFSETQ. V shed 0 bases and J shed 4 bases, with 13 bases lying between them.

The V and J genes are TRBV10-3 and TRBJ1-2, with D possibly TRBD1 on 6 matching bases. Per the germline V gene, CDR1 is ENHRY and CDR2 is SYGVKD. Trimming removed 4 bases from V and 2 bases from J, with 14 bases in between. The CDR3 loop spans 15 amino acids. The CDR3 DNA follows: TGTGCCATCAGTGGTTGGGGGCGATCGAACTATGGCTACACCTTC. Encoded protein: CAISGWGRSNYGYTF.

This clone was counted once. The CDR3, as DNA: TGTGCCAGCAGCCCTGGGGCTAAGCAGTACTTC. This codes for CASSPGAKQYF. The V call is TRBV7-9, the J call TRBJ2-7, with TRBD1 as a possible D gene (5 bases). The CDR3 is made up of 11 amino acids. The germline CDR1 and CDR2 sequences are SEHNR and FQNEAQ (reference sequence). Trimming removed 5 bases at V and 8 bases at J, with 10 bases between.

The rearrangement uses TRBV7-7 and TRBJ2-6; no reliable D call. This CDR3 comprises 16 residues. Looked up from germline, CDR1 is SSHAT and CDR2 is FNYEAQ (reference sequence). Trimming removed 4 bases at V and 0 bases at J, with 10 bases between. The CDR3 loop reads CASSSTENSGANVLTF. CDR3 bases: TGTGCCAGCAGCTCGACTGAGAACTCTGGGGCCAACGTCCTGACTTTC.

The chain couples TRBV13 to TRBJ2-1; tentative D call: TRBD2 (6 bases). V shed 0 bases and J shed 4 bases, with 13 bases lying between them. This CDR3 has 16 residues. Looked up from germline, CDR1 is PRHDT and CDR2 is FYEKMQ (reference sequence). The CDR3, as DNA: TGTGCCAGCAGCTTAGGGGTTTTCGGGAGTTACAATGAGCAGTTCTTC. This sequence encodes CASSLGVFGSYNEQFF.

The chain couples TRBV30 to TRBJ2-7; D not resolved. The V and J ends lost 0 bases and 0 bases respectively, with 15 bases between them. This CDR3 comprises 16 residues. Per the germline V gene, CDR1 is GTSNPN and CDR2 is SVGIG (reference sequence). The CDR3 sequence: CAWSVRGRLSSYEQYF. The CDR3 bases are TGTGCCTGGAGTGTACGTGGCAGGCTTAGCTCCTACGAGCAGTACTTC.

This chain uses TRBV5-6 with TRBJ1-1; D gene uncertain. V lost 1 base to trimming and J lost 7 bases, with 8 bases between them. CDR3 size: 12 residues. Germline V CDR1 and CDR2: SGHDT, YYEEEE. The CDR3 DNA sequence: TGTGCCAGCAGCTTGTGGCAGAATGAAGCTTTCTTT. Encoded protein: CASSLWQNEAFF.

This chain connects TRBV6-6 to TRBJ2-7; TRBD1 matches at 9 bases. CDR3 length equals 16 residues. Germline-derived CDR1 and CDR2 are MNHNY and SVGAGI (reference sequence). With 2 bases clipped from V and 1 base from J, the junction kept 6 bases outside the gene matches. In DNA form, the CDR3 reads TGTGCCAGCAGTTACAGGCCGGGACAGGGTTCCTACGAGCAGTACTTC. It translates to CASSYRPGQGSYEQYF.

The CDR3 coding sequence is TGTGCCAGCAGTCAACAGGCCGTAAATGAAAAACTGTTTTTT. It translates to CASSQQAVNEKLFF. The chain carries TRBV27 and TRBJ1-4, with a tentative D call TRBD1 (5 bases). The V end was cut by 5 bases, the J end by 5 bases, with 12 bases between. The CDR3 runs to 14 residues. CDR1 and CDR2 (germline): MNHEY, SMNVEV (reference sequence).

The chain has TRBV7-9 and TRBJ2-7; 9 bases line up with TRBD1. From germline, CDR1 is SEHNR and CDR2 FQNEAQ (reference sequence). The CDR3 is 16 residues long. The J segment lost 2 bases and the V segment lost 1 base, leaving 6 bases of the junction unmatched. The CDR3 DNA reads TGTGCCAGCAGCTTAGATGGGACAGGGTCGCCCTACGAGCAGTACTTC. Translation: CASSLDGTGSPYEQYF.

This clone turned up a few times. This chain connects TRBV10-3 to TRBJ1-2; 9 nucleotides line up with TRBD1. The CDR3 totals 16 residues. Per the germline V gene, CDR1 is ENHRY and CDR2 is SYGVKD. V lost 6 bases, J lost 6 bases, and 14 bases stayed unmatched. CDR3 region: CAISFDPTGGLDGYTF. The CDR3 coding sequence is TGTGCCATCAGCTTCGACCCCACAGGGGGCCTCGATGGCTACACCTTC.

The chain combines TRBV21-1 with TRBJ2-2; TRBD2, as called in the table, went unchecked against the DNA. TRBV21-1 is described as a pseudogene. The CDR3 is made up of 18 amino acids. DNA for the CDR3: TGTGCCAGCAGCACTTATCTGACTAGCGGGGAACTCACCGGGGAGCTGTTTTTT. It codes for CASSTYLTSGELTGELFF.

V and J are TRBV7-8 and TRBJ2-3; 11 bases align to TRBD2. The germline CDR1 and CDR2 sequences are SGHVS and FQNEAQ. CDR3 size: 17 residues. J was trimmed by 0 bases and V by 1 base; bases with no gene match: 3. CDR3 nucleotide sequence: TGTGCCAGCAGCTTAGGAGTAGCGGGGGGGAGCACAGATACGCAGTATTTT. Translating gives CASSLGVAGGSTDTQYF.